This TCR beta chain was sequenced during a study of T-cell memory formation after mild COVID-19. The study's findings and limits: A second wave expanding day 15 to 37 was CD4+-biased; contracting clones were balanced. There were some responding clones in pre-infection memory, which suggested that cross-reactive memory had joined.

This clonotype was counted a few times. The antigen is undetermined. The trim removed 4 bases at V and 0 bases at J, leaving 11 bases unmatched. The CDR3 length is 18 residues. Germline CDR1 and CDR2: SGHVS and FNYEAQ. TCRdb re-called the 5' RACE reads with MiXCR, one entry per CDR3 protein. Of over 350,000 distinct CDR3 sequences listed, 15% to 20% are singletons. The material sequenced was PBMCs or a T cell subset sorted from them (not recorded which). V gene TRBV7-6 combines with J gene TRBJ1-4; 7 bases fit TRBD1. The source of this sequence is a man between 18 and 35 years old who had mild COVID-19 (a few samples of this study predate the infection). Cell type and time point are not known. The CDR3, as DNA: TGTGCCAGCAGCTCCCGGACCCGTACAGGGGCAACTAATGAAAAACTGTTTTTT. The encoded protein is CASSSRTRTGATNEKLFF.